Presented here are 15 T cell receptor beta chains from one specimen sequenced in a study of cytomegalovirus exposure and HLA in healthy donors. Researchers ran the PCR with 60 Vbeta and 13 Jbeta primers. The repertoire was sequenced with immunoSEQ multiplex PCR; TCRdb's copy has only in-frame clones and lacks some. The sample records about 70,000 clones, 74% being singletons. Specimen: PBMCs. The receptors stem from a woman in her sixties in good health and CMV-seropositive.

The CDR3 DNA sequence: TGTGCCAGCAGCCAAGATTTGGCGGAGGGACTTTCACCCCTCCACTTT. This sequence encodes CASSQDLAEGLSPLHF. The chain employs TRBV4-2 and TRBJ1-6, with D maybe TRBD1 (5 bases). The CDR3 sequence is 16 residues long. V shed 0 bases and J shed 9 bases, with 15 bases lying between them. Germline CDR1 reads LGHNA; CDR2 reads YNFKEQ.

The chain employs TRBV23-1 and TRBJ2-1; 8 bases match TRBD2. TRBV23-1 is assigned to the ORF class and has an uncertain function. V was pared by 7 bases and J by 9 bases, with 14 bases of the junction left unmatched. This CDR3 has 15 amino acids. The DNA for the CDR3 is TGCGCCAGCACTCGACGGGGGGGGCGTTGGTCTGAGCAGTTCTTC. Protein: CASTRRGGRWSEQFF.

The chain recombines TRBV6-5 with TRBJ1-6; D is undetermined. The length of the CDR3 is 13 residues. V lost 2 bases and J 6 bases, leaving 5 bases between the germline ends. Germline V gives CDR1 MNHEY, CDR2 SVGAGI. The CDR3 DNA is TGTGCCAGCAGTTACGTCTCTAATTCACCCCTCCACTTT. Its translation is CASSYVSNSPLHF.

Only a few counts were recorded for this clone. This CDR3 is also generated by other DNA sequences in the sample. This sequence joins TRBV6-5 and TRBJ1-1; D gene ambiguous. Germline assignment: CDR1 MNHEY and CDR2 SVGAGI. The CDR3 sequence is 14 residues long. Trimming shortened V by 0 bases and J by 0 bases, and 5 bases separated the two germline ends. CDR3 bases: TGTGCCAGCAGTTACTCGCCAGTGAACACTGAAGCTTTCTTT. It specifies CASSYSPVNTEAFF.

The genes are TRBV19 and TRBJ1-6; no definite D call. Germline CDR1 LNHDA, CDR2 SQIVND (reference sequence). Trimming cost V 1 base and J 8 bases, with 15 bases left between them. The CDR3 totals 16 residues. The CDR3 reads CASSIVRGSVDSPLHF. DNA of the CDR3: TGTGCCAGTAGTATAGTTCGGGGTAGTGTGGATTCACCCCTCCACTTT.

J is TRBJ2-5 and V is TRBV6-1; 14 bases are a match to TRBD2. In germline, CDR1 is MNHNS, CDR2 SASEGT. The CDR3 consists of 15 residues. With V trimmed by 3 bases and J by 7 bases, 4 bases remained unmatched. Here the CDR3 DNA reads TGTGCCAGCAGTGAGGGACTAGCGGGGGTCGGGACCCAGTACTTC. It translates to CASSEGLAGVGTQYF.

The chain combines TRBV11-3 with TRBJ1-1; perhaps TRBD1 as D (6 bases). The CDR3 covers 14 residues. Germline CDR1 reads SGHNT; CDR2 reads YENEEA. With 5 bases removed from V and 2 bases from J, the gap between germline ends came to 12 bases. The CDR3 sequence is CASSRGGLNTEAFF. The CDR3 DNA is TGTGCCAGCAGCCGGGGGGGGCTCAACACTGAAGCTTTCTTT.

J is TRBJ2-1 and V is TRBV27, with 10 bases matching TRBD2. With 5 bases clipped from V and 7 bases from J, the junction kept 5 bases outside the gene matches. The CDR3 consists of 14 residues. In germline, CDR1 is MNHEY, CDR2 SMNVEV (reference sequence). The DNA for the CDR3 is TGTGCCAGCAGTCCGGGACTAGCGTCTAATGAGCAGTTCTTC. Translation: CASSPGLASNEQFF.

This chain joins TRBV5-8 and TRBJ1-5, with D maybe TRBD1 (5 bases). Germline CDR1 and CDR2: SGHTS and YDEGEE. The CDR3 contains 14 residues. Trimming cost V 5 bases and J 7 bases, with 16 bases left between them. Here the CDR3 DNA reads TGTGCCAGCAGTCGGGACCCACGGGGGCAGCCCCAGCATTTT. This gives the protein CASSRDPRGQPQHF. Complete variable domain (other parts from reference TRBV5-8 and TRBJ1-5): EAGVTQSPTHLIKTRGQQATLRCSPISGHTSVYWYQQALGLGLQFLLWYDEGEERNRGNFPPRFSGRQFPNYSSELNVNALELEDSALYLCASSRDPRGQPQHFGDGTRLSIL.

The V and J genes are TRBV5-4 and TRBJ1-6, with a weak D call TRBD1 (5 bases). The CDR3 is 12 amino acids. Germline V gene lookup returns CDR1 SGHNT and CDR2 YYREEE (reference sequence). Trimming left V 3 bases short and J 14 bases short, with 12 bases between. The CDR3 loop is CASSWGPGTLHF. CDR3 coding DNA: TGTGCCAGCAGCTGGGGTCCAGGGACCCTCCACTTT.

As DNA, the CDR3 is TGTGCCGGGGAAGGGCGGGCCGTCTACAATGAGCAGTTCTTC. This encodes CAGEGRAVYNEQFF. The chain employs TRBV30 and TRBJ2-1; possible D gene TRBD2, 5 bases. The CDR3 totals 14 residues. Trimming stripped 8 bases from V and 3 bases from J, with 17 bases between. Per the germline V gene, CDR1 is GTSNPN and CDR2 is SVGIG (reference sequence). Full variable domain (missing parts from reference TRBV30 and TRBJ2-1): SQTIHQWPATLVQPVGSPLSLECTVEGTSNPNLYWYRQAAGRGLQLLFYSVGIGQISSEVPQNLSASRPQDRQFILSSKKLLLSDSGFYLCAGEGRAVYNEQFFGPGTRLTVL.

The chain employs TRBV20-1 and TRBJ2-7; D may be TRBD2 (5 bases). CDR1 is DFQATT, CDR2 SNEGSKA, per germline (reference sequence). This CDR3 spans 11 amino acids. Deletions cut 4 bases from V and 7 bases from J, with 11 bases between. The CDR3 region has the DNA TGCAGTGCTACCGGGATGTATGAGCAGTACTTC. This codes for CSATGMYEQYF.

The chain recombines TRBV11-2 with TRBJ2-7; the D gene is possibly TRBD1 (6 bases). V lost 8 bases and J lost 2, with 10 bases in between. CDR1 SGHAT and CDR2 FQNNGV come from the germline V gene. The CDR3 totals 12 residues. CDR3 loop: CASGTGTYEQYF. CDR3 DNA sequence: TGTGCCAGCGGAACAGGGACCTACGAGCAGTACTTC.

This chain joins TRBV30 and TRBJ2-1; 10 bases map to TRBD2. The CDR3 contains 17 residues. J gave up 0 bases and V 2 bases, and 7 bases lay outside the gene matches. Germline loops: CDR1 GTSNPN, CDR2 SVGIG (reference sequence). The CDR3 here is CAWSRGSGGASYNEQFF. The CDR3 DNA follows: TGTGCCTGGAGTAGAGGCAGCGGGGGGGCCTCCTACAATGAGCAGTTCTTC.

The CDR3 sequence is CASSPGTTRGREQYF. The CDR3 region has the DNA TGTGCCAGCTCACCCGGGACAACCCGGGGTAGGGAGCAGTACTTC. V gene TRBV18 combines with J gene TRBJ2-7; maybe TRBD1 (6 bases). Germline V lookup: CDR1 KGHSH, CDR2 LQKENI. The V end was cut by 3 bases, the J end by 7 bases, with 19 bases between. This CDR3 is built from 15 residues.